The present TCR beta chain was sequenced within a study of shared clonotypes between healthy human individuals. Study-wide findings and caveats: Rarefaction showed that sequencing of sorted subsets was incomplete (despite large depth).

The V end lost 3 bases, the J end lost 3 bases, and 13 bases lay between the germline ends. Per the germline V gene, CDR1 is ENHRY and CDR2 is SYGVKD. The CDR3 totals 15 residues. Using immunoSEQ multiplex PCR, the repertoire was profiled, and TCRdb retains in-frame clones only, with some absent. The profile shows some 1 million clones, about 75% of them singletons. With regard to this clone: Its specificity is not known.

V gene TRBV10-3 combines with J gene TRBJ2-3; weak D call: TRBD1 (6 bases). The sample consisted of memory CD4+ T cells sorted from blood. Documented subset: CD45RA-negative fraction. The receptor comes from a man aged 18 to 29 in good health. CDR3 nucleotides: TGTGCCATCAGTGACCTTAACAGGGAGACAGATACGCAGTATTTT. It translates to CAISDLNRETDTQYF.